Each of the 9 T cell receptor beta chains below was sequenced from the same sample in a study of CD8 T cells in ankylosing spondylitis. TCRdb independently ran MiXCR on the 5' RACE reads; one entry per CDR3 protein. The sample shows about 100,000 distinct CDR3 sequences, 20% to 30% of them seen only once. Sequenced: synovial fluid, either unsorted or a sorted T cell fraction (not recorded which). The receptor source for this set is a male donor with ankylosing spondylitis.

The sample holds a few counts of this clonotype. J is TRBJ2-7 and V is TRBV28, with D unclear. Deletions cut 6 bases from V and 3 bases from J, with 9 bases between. The germline V gene encodes CDR1 MDHEN and CDR2 SYDVKM. This CDR3 comprises 12 residues. The CDR3 sequence: CASRLQFYEQYF. CDR3 sequence (DNA): TGTGCCAGCAGATTGCAGTTCTACGAGCAGTACTTC. The complete variable domain, with remaining parts taken from reference TRBV28 and TRBJ2-7, reads DVKVTQSSRYLVKRTGEKVFLECVQDMDHENMFWYRQDPGLGLRLIYFSYDVKMKEKGDIPEGYSVSREKKERFSLILESASTNQTSMYLCASRLQFYEQYFGPGTRLTVT.

The rearrangement links TRBV9 to TRBJ2-1; possibly TRBD1 or TRBD2 for D (5 bases each). This CDR3 region has 16 residues. CDR1 is SGDLS, CDR2 YYNGEE, per germline. The ends were cut back, 3 bases at V and 0 bases at J, with 13 bases in the middle. This CDR3 reads CASSGGEGSSYNEQFF. CDR3 nucleotides: TGTGCCAGCAGCGGGGGAGAGGGGAGCTCCTACAATGAGCAGTTCTTC.

This clonotype came up a few times. CDR3 loop: CAWSTVDREGLGAFF. CDR3 coding DNA: TGTGCCTGGAGTACCGTCGACAGGGAAGGTTTAGGAGCTTTCTTT. V is TRBV30 and J is TRBJ1-1; TRBD1 matches at 7 bases. Trimming removed 2 bases from V and 10 bases from J; junction bases left unmatched: 16. The CDR3 runs 15 residues. The V gene's germline CDR1 is GTSNPN and CDR2 SVGIG (reference sequence). The full variable domain, in which reference TRBV30 and TRBJ1-1 provide the parts outside the CDR3, is SQTIHQWPATLVQPVGSPLSLECTVEGTSNPNLYWYRQAAGRGLQLLFYSVGIGQISSEVPQNLSASRPQDRQFILSSKKLLLSDSGFYLCAWSTVDREGLGAFFGQGTRLTVV.

The sample holds many counts of this clonotype. V usage is TRBV20-1 and J usage is TRBJ1-3, with TRBD1 matching 8 bases. The germline V gene encodes CDR1 DFQATT and CDR2 SNEGSKA (reference sequence). Trimming removed 5 bases from V and 4 bases from J; junction bases left unmatched: 7. The length of the CDR3 is 14 residues. The CDR3 is CSAVDRGLGNTIYF. Here the CDR3 DNA reads TGCAGTGCTGTCGACAGGGGCCTAGGAAACACCATATATTTT.

This clonotype was found many times. The chain links TRBV20-1 to TRBJ2-3, with a weak D call TRBD1 (6 bases). Germline values: CDR1 DFQATT, CDR2 SNEGSKA (reference sequence). This CDR3 is built from 13 residues. V gave up 8 bases and J gave up 0 bases, with 12 bases separating them. DNA of the CDR3: TGCAGTTGTTCGGGACAAAGCACAGATACGCAGTATTTT. This gives the protein CSCSGQSTDTQYF.

This clonotype was found a few times. The chain couples TRBV2 to TRBJ2-1; 9 nucleotides agree with TRBD2. J gave up 15 bases and V 5 bases, and 5 bases lay outside the gene matches. CDR3 length equals 11 residues. The germline gives CDR1 SNHLY, CDR2 FYNNEI. DNA for the CDR3: TGTGCCAGCAGTATAAGCGGGAGGAGGTTCTTC. Protein product: CASSISGRRFF.

This clonotype occurred once. This chain connects TRBV7-9 to TRBJ2-7; TRBD2 aligns across 10 bases. Germline V gene lookup returns CDR1 SEHNR and CDR2 FQNEAQ (reference sequence). The CDR3 contains 14 residues. With 8 bases clipped from V and 0 bases from J, the junction kept 4 bases outside the gene matches. DNA of the CDR3: TGTGCCAGCGGCGGACTAGCGGTCTCCTACGAGCAGTACTTC. Its protein product is CASGGLAVSYEQYF.

This clonotype was counted a few times. The J gene is TRBJ2-2, the V gene TRBV9; 9 bases are a match to TRBD2. Per germline, CDR1 SGDLS and CDR2 YYNGEE. The CDR3 extends over 17 amino acids. J gave up 6 bases and V 0 bases, and 9 bases lay outside the gene matches. CDR3 in amino acids: CASSVAPSGADAGELFF. CDR3 DNA sequence: TGTGCCAGCAGCGTAGCCCCTAGCGGGGCCGACGCCGGGGAGCTGTTTTTT.

This clonotype has more than one count but fewer than ten. V usage is TRBV5-1 and J usage is TRBJ2-2; D unclear. V was shortened by 2 bases and J by 0 bases, with 11 bases between the two germline ends. Germline values: CDR1 SGHRS, CDR2 YFSETQ. This CDR3 has 16 residues. The CDR3 protein is CASSFIKTTNTGELFF. CDR3 DNA sequence: TGCGCCAGCAGCTTTATAAAGACAACGAACACCGGGGAGCTGTTTTTT. Supplemented by reference TRBV5-1 and TRBJ2-2, the full variable domain reads KAGVTQTPRYLIKTRGQQVTLSCSPISGHRSVSWYQQTPGQGLQFLFEYFSETQRNKGNFPGRFSGRQFSNSRSEMNVSTLELGDSALYLCASSFIKTTNTGELFFGEGSRLTVL.